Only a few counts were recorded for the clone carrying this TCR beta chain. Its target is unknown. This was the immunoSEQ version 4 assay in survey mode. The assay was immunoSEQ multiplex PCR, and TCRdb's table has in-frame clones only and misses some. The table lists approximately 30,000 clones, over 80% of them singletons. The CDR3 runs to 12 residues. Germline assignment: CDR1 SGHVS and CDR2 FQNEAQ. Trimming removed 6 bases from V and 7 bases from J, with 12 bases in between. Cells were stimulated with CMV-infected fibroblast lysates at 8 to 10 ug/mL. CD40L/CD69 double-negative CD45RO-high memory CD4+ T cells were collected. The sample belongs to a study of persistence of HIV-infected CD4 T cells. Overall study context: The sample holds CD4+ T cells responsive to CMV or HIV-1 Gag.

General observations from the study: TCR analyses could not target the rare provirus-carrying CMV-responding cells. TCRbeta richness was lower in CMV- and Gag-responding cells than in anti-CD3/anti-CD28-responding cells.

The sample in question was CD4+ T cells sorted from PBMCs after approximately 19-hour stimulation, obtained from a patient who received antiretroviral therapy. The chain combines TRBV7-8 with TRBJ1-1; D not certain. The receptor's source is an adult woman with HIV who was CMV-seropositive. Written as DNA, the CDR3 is TGTGCCAGCAGTCAGAACGGGGTTGAAGCTTTCTTT. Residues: CASSQNGVEAFF.